The T cell receptor (beta chain) described here comes from a study of shared clonotypes between healthy human individuals. Study-wide results and caveats: Across four donors, naive CD4 shared roughly 5%, naive CD8 3% to 3.5%, memory CD4 roughly 2.3%, memory CD8 approximately 0.4%.

Points on this clone: The antigen remains unidentified.

The CD4+ fraction was divided into a CD45RA+ naive subset and a CD45RA-negative memory subset. TCRdb keeps only in-frame clones here, not all; method: immunoSEQ multiplex PCR. The profile shows roughly 1.4 million clones, roughly 98.5% of them singletons. Germline V CDR1 and CDR2: MDHEN, SYDVKM. Trimming took off 5 bases at V and 0 bases at J, with 14 bases between the two ends. The CDR3 sequence is 16 residues long. The chain combines TRBV28 with TRBJ1-3, with unresolved D. Sequenced sample: naive CD4+ T cells sorted from blood. The subset: CD45RA+ positively selected. The clonotype was recovered from a man aged 30 to 45 in good health. CDR3: CASSRDRRLSGNTIYF. For the CDR3, the DNA is TGTGCCAGCAGTCGTGATCGCAGACTCTCTGGAAACACCATATATTTT.